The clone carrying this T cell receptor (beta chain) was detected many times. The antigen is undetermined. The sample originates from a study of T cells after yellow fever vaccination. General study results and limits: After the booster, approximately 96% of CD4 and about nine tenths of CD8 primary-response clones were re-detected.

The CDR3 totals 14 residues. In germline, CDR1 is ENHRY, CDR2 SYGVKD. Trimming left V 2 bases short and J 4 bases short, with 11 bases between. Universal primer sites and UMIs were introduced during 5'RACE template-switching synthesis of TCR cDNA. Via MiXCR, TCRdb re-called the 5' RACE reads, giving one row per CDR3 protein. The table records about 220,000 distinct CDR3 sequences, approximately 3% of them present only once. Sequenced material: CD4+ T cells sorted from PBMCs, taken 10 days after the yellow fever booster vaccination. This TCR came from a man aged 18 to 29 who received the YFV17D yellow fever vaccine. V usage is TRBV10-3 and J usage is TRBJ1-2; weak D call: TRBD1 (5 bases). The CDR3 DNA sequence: TGTGCCATCAGTGAGGGGCGGGGGAGCTATGGCTACACCTTC. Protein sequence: CAISEGRGSYGYTF.